This TCR beta chain appears in the sequencing data of a study of blood T cell repertoires in COVID-19. The overall study: The United States, Italy and Spain provided the acute and convalescent COVID-19 samples. In each case, the material was cDNA or gDNA derived from T cells, B-cell-depleted T cells, or PBMCs.

Trimming took 1 base from V and 3 from J; bases not matched to a gene: 1. The CDR3 totals 13 residues. CDR1 and CDR2 from the germline V gene are SGHRS and YFSETQ. Sequencing used immunoSEQ multiplex PCR; TCRdb keeps in-frame clones, though not all of them. This table holds 75,000 to 80,000 clones, 86% found once. V is TRBV5-1 and J is TRBJ2-7, with 7 bases that match TRBD1. The sequenced material came from peripheral blood. The TCR comes from a human donor in a cohort sampled during active COVID-19. The CDR3 region is CASSLTGDYEQYF. The CDR3 DNA follows: TGCGCCAGCAGCTTGACAGGGGACTACGAGCAGTACTTC.